This TCR beta chain was recovered during a study of beta chain features in type 1 diabetes. Study as a whole: Healthy donors and patients had similar age, gender and cell yields. Taken together, all samples contributed fewer than 110 million examined sorted cells. General study results and limits: A pattern of fewer insertions and more deletions at VDJ junctions was seen in type 1 diabetes patients.

J was trimmed by 9 bases and V by 5 bases; bases with no gene match: 13. The V gene's germline CDR1 is SGHTA and CDR2 FQGNSA. This CDR3 is built from 15 residues. In its sample, this clone was seen a few times. Its antigen is still unknown. Sequencing targeted expressed TCRB transcripts, as all isolated RNA had been reverse transcribed. TCRdb keeps only in-frame clones here, not all; method: immunoSEQ multiplex PCR. This sample yields 300,000 to 450,000 clones, of which around 20% are seen a single time; about 0.045% belongs to the top ten. Heparinised blood was drawn once per donor, averaging approximately 100 mL.

Material for sequencing was naive CD4+ T cells from blood. The chain links TRBV7-2 to TRBJ2-1, with 7 bases lining up with TRBD2. This sequence was found in a woman aged 18-29 years in good health. The CDR3 DNA sequence: TGTGCCAGCAGCCCTTACTCGGGACTACGCCTTGAGCAGTTCTTC. As protein: CASSPYSGLRLEQFF.